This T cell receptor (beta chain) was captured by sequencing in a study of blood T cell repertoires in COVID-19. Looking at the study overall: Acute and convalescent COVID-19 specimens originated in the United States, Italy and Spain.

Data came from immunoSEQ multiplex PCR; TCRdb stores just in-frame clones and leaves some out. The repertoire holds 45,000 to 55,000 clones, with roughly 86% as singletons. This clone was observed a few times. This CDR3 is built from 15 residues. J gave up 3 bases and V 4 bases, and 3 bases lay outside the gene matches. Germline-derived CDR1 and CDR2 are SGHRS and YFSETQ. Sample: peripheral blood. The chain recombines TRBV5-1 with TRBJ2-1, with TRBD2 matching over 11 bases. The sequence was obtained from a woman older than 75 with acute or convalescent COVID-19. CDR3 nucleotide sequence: TGCGCCAGCAGCCCCACTAGCGGGAGCTACAATGAGCAGTTCTTC. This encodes CASSPTSGSYNEQFF.